The 5 T cell receptor beta chains below come from one sample, sequenced in a study of glioma-infiltrating T cells after dendritic cell vaccination. Sequencing used immunoSEQ multiplex PCR; TCRdb keeps in-frame clones, though not all of them. This sample has just under 85,000 clones; over 85% occur once, and the top ten carry approximately 3%. The sample consisted of blood, taken before dendritic cell vaccination. These receptors were taken from a human donor with glioblastoma.

The genes are TRBV7-3 and TRBJ2-5, with D unresolved. CDR1 and CDR2 (germline): SGHTA, FQGTGA. The CDR3 sequence is 13 residues long. Trimming shortened V by 2 bases and J by 5 bases, and 9 bases separated the two germline ends. CDR3 in amino acids: CASSLQERETQYF. DNA for the CDR3: TGTGCCAGCAGCTTACAGGAACGGGAGACCCAGTACTTC.

The chain employs TRBV9 and TRBJ2-3; D is possibly TRBD1 (6 bases). CDR1 is SGDLS and CDR2 is YYNGEE in the germline V gene. Trimming left V 4 bases short and J 4 bases short, with 22 bases between. This CDR3 has 17 amino acids. The CDR3 spells CASSSGPGHRPADTQYF. The CDR3 DNA sequence: TGTGCCAGCAGCTCGGGGCCGGGACACCGCCCCGCAGATACGCAGTATTTT.

This chain connects TRBV6-1 to TRBJ1-5, with D hard to call. This CDR3 has 13 amino acids. Trimming removed 2 bases at V and 2 bases at J, with 4 bases between. Germline V gene data show CDR1 as MNHNS and CDR2 as SASEGT. The CDR3 DNA reads as TGTGCCAGCAGTGAACAGGGCAATCAGCCCCAGCATTTT. Translating gives CASSEQGNQPQHF.

J is TRBJ2-7 and V is TRBV2; D call uncertain. The CDR3 is made up of 12 amino acids. The germline V gene encodes CDR1 SNHLY and CDR2 FYNNEI. Trimming removed 2 bases at V and 5 bases at J, with 7 bases between. CDR3 loop: CASSEKTNEQYF. The CDR3 DNA reads TGTGCCAGCAGTGAAAAAACTAACGAGCAGTACTTC.

This clone was seen only once. The chain employs TRBV2 and TRBJ1-1; 7 positions agree with TRBD1. The ends lost 6 bases at V and 1 base at J; junction bases unmatched: 2. Looked up from germline, CDR1 is SNHLY and CDR2 is FYNNEI. The CDR3 extends over 13 amino acids. The CDR3 DNA reads TGTGCCAGCAGGGGGACAGCGAACACTGAAGCTTTCTTT. Protein: CASRGTANTEAFF. The full variable domain, completed using reference TRBV2 and TRBJ1-1, is EPEVTQTPSHQVTQMGQEVILRCVPISNHLYFYWYRQILGQKVEFLVSFYNNEISEKSEIFDDQFSVERPDGSNFTLKIRSTKLEDSAMYFCASRGTANTEAFFGQGTRLTVV.